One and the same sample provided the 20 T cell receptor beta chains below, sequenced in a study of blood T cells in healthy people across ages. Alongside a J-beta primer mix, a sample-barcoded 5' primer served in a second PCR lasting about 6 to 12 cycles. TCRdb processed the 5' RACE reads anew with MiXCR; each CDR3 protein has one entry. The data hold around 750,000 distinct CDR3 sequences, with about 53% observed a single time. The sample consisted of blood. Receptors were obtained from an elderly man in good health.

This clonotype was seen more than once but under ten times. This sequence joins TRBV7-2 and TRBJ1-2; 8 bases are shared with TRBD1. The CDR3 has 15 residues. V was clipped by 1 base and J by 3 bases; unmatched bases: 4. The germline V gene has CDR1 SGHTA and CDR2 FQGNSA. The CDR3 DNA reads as TGTGCCAGCAGCTTAGGCACAGGGGGTCACTATGGCTACACCTTC. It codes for CASSLGTGGHYGYTF.

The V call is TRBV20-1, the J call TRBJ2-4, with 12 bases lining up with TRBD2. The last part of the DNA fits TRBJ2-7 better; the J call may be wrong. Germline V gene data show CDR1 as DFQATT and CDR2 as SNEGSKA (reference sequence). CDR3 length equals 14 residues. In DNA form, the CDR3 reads TGCAGTGCTACCGTGACTAGCGGGAGCTACGAGCAGTACTTC. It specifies CSATVTSGSYEQYF.

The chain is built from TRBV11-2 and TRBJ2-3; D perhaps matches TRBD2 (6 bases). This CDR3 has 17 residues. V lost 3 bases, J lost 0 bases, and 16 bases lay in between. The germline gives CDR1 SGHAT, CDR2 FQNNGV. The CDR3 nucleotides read TGTGCCAGCAGCTTCTATCGCGGCGGGGTTAGCACAGATACGCAGTATTTT. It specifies CASSFYRGGVSTDTQYF.

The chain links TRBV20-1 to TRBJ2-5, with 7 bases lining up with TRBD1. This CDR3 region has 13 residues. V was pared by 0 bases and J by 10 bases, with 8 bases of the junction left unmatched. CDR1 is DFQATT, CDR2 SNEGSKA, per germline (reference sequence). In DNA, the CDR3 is TGCAGTGCTAGAGACGCTACTCGACAGGGCCAGTACTTC. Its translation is CSARDATRQGQYF.

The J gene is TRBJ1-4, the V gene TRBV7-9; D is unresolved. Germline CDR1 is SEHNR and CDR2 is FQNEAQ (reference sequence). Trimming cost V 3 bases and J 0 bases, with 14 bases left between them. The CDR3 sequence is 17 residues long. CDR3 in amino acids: CASSFSSIRTTNEKLFF. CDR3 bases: TGTGCCAGCAGCTTCTCTTCGATCAGGACAACTAATGAAAAACTGTTTTTT.

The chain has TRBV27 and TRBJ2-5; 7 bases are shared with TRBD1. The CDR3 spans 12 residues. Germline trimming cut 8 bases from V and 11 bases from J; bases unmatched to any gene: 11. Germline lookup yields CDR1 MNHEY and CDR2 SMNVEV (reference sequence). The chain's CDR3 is CASGQGVGEQYF. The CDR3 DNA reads TGTGCCAGCGGCCAGGGGGTAGGTGAGCAGTACTTC.

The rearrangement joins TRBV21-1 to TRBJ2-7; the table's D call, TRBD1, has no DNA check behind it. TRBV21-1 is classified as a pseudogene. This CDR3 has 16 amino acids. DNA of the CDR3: TGTGCCAGCAGCAAAGCGCCAAGGGGCATAGCCTACGAGCAGTACTTC. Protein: CASSKAPRGIAYEQYF.

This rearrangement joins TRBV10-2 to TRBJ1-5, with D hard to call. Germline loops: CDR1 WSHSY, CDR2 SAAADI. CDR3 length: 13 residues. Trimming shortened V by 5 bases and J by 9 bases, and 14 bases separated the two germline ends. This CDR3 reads CASSNQATRPQHF. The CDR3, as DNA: TGCGCCAGCAGTAACCAGGCGACCAGGCCCCAGCATTTT.

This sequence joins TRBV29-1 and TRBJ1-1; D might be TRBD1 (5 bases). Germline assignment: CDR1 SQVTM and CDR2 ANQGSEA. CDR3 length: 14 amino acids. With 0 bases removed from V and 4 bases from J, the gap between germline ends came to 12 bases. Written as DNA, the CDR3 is TGCAGCGTTGAAGAAGCAGGGTGGAGCACTGAAGCTTTCTTT. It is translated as CSVEEAGWSTEAFF.

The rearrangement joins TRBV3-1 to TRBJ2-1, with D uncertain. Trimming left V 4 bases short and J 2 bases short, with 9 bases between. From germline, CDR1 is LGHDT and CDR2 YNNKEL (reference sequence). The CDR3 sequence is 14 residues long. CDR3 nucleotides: TGTGCCAGCAGCCCCGACTGGGCCTACAATGAGCAGTTCTTC. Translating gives CASSPDWAYNEQFF.

The CDR3 DNA reads as TGTGCCAGCAGTGCCTTCGTGATGGTGGCGGGACCCGGGGAGCTGTTTTTT. Its translation is CASSAFVMVAGPGELFF. The chain is built from TRBV6-1 and TRBJ2-2; D possibly corresponds to TRBD2 (6 bases). Per the germline V gene, CDR1 is MNHNS and CDR2 is SASEGT. The CDR3 runs to 17 residues. V was trimmed by 4 bases and J by 6 bases, leaving 21 bases between them.

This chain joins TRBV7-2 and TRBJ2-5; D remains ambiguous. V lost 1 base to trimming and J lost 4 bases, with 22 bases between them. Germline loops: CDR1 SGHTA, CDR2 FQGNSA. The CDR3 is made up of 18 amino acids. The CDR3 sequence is CASSLGSATYPIGETQYF. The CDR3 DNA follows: TGTGCCAGCAGCTTAGGGTCCGCGACTTATCCTATTGGAGAGACCCAGTACTTC.

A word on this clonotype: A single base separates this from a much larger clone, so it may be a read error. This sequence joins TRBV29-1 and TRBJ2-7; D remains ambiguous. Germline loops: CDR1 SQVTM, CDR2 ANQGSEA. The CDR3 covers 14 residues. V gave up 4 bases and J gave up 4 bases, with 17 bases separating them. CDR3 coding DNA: TGCAGCGTTGCAGTGAGTGAGAGGCCTTACGAGCAGTACTTC. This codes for CSVAVSERPYEQYF.

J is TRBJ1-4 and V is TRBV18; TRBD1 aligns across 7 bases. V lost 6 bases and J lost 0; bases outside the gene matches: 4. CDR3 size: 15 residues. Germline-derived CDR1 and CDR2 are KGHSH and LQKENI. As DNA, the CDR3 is TGTGCCAGCTCCCCGGGGACAGCAACTAATGAAAAACTGTTTTTT. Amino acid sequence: CASSPGTATNEKLFF.

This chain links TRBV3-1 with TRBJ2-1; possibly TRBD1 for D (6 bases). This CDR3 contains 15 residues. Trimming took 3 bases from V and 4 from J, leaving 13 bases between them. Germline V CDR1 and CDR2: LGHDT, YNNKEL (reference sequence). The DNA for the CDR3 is TGTGCCAGCAGCCAGAGGGACACTCCATACAATGAGCAGTTCTTC. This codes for CASSQRDTPYNEQFF.

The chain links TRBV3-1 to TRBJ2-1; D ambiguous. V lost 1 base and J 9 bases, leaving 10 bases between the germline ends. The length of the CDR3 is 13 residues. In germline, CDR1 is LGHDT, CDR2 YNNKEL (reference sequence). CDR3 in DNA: TGTGCCAGCAGCCAAGCCCCCGGCCCTGAGCAGTTCTTC. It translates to CASSQAPGPEQFF.

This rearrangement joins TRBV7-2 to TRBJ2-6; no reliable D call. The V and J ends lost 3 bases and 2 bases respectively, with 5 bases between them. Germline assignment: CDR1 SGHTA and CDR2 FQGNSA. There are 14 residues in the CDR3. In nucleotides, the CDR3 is TGTGCCAGCAGCTTCAGGCCTGGGGCCAACGTCCTGACTTTC. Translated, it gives CASSFRPGANVLTF.

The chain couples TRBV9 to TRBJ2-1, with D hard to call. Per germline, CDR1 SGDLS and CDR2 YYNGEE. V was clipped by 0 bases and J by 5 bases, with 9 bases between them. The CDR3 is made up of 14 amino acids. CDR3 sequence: CASSVVAVDNEQFF. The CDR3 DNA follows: TGTGCCAGCAGCGTAGTTGCGGTCGACAATGAGCAGTTCTTC.

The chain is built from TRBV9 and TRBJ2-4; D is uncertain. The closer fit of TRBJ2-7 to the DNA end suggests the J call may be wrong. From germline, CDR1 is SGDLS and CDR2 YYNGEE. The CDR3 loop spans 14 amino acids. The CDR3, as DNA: TGTGCCAGCAGCGTAGGGCCATTTACCTACGAGCAGTACTTC. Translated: CASSVGPFTYEQYF.

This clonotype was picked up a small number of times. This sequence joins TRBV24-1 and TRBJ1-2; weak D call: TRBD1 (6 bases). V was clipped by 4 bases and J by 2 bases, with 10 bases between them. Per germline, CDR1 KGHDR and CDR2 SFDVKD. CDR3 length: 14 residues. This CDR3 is CATSESGQNYGYTF. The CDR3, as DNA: TGTGCCACCAGTGAGTCGGGACAAAACTATGGCTACACCTTC.